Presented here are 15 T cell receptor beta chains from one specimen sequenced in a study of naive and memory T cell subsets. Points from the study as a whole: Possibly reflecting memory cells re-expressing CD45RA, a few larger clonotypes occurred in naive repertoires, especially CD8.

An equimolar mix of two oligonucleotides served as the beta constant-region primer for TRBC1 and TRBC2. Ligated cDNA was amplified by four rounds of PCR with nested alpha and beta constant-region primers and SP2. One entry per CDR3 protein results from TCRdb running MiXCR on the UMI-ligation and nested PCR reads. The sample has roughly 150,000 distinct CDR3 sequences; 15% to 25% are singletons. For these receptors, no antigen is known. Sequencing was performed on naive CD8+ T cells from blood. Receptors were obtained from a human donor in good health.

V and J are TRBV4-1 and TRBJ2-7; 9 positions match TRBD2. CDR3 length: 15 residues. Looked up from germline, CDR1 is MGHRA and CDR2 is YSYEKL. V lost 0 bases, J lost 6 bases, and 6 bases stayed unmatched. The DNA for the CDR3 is TGCGCCAGCAGCCAAGATTCAGGGACTAGCATCGAGCAGTACTTC. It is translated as CASSQDSGTSIEQYF.

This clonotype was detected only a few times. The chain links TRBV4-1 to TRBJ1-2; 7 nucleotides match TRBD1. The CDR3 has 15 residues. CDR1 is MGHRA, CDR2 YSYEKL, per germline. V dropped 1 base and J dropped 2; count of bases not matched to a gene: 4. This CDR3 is CASSQGQGGNYGYTF. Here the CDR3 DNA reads TGCGCCAGCAGCCAAGGACAGGGCGGGAACTATGGCTACACCTTC.

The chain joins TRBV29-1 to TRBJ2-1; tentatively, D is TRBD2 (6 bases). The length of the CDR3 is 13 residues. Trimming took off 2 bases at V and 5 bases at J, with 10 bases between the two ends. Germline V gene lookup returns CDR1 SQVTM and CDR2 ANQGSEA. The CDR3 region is CSVESLADNEQFF. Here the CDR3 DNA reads TGCAGCGTTGAATCCTTAGCGGACAATGAGCAGTTCTTC.

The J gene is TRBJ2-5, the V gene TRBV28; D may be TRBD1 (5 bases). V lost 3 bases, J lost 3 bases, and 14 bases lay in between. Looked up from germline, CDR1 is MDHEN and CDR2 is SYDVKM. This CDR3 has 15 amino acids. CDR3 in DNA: TGTGCCAGCAGTTTTCCCGGCAGGGTCGAAGAGACCCAGTACTTC. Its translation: CASSFPGRVEETQYF.

The CDR3 loop reads CASSSSGRTYEQYF. In DNA, the CDR3 is TGTGCCAGCAGCTCGTCGGGGAGAACCTACGAGCAGTACTTC. This sequence joins TRBV5-4 and TRBJ2-7; D might be TRBD2 (5 bases). Trimming shortened V by 3 bases and J by 2 bases, and 12 bases separated the two germline ends. The CDR3 runs to 14 residues. Germline V gene data show CDR1 as SGHNT and CDR2 as YYREEE (reference sequence). Using reference TRBV5-4 and TRBJ2-7 for the parts outside the CDR3, the full variable domain is ETGVTQSPTHLIKTRGQQVTLRCSSQSGHNTVSWYQQALGQGPQFIFQYYREEENGRGNFPPRFSGLQFPNYSSELNVNALELDDSALYLCASSSSGRTYEQYFGPGTRLTVT.

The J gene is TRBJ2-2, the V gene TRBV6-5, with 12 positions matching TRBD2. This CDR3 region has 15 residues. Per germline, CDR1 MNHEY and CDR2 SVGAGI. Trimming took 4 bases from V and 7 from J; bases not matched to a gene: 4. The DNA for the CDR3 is TGTGCCAGCAGTTCGACTAGCGGGAGTGTCGGGGAGCTGTTTTTT. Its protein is CASSSTSGSVGELFF.

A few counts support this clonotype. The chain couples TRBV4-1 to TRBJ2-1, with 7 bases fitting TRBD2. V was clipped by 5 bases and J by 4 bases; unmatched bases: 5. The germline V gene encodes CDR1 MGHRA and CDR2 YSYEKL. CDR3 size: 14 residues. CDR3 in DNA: TGCGCCAGCAGCGGGGGAGGGTCATACAATGAGCAGTTCTTC. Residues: CASSGGGSYNEQFF.

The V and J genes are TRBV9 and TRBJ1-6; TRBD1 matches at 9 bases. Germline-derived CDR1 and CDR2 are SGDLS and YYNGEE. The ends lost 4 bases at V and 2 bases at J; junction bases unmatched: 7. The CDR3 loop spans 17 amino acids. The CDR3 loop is CASSPRDRAAYNSPLHF. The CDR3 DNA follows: TGTGCCAGCAGCCCACGGGACAGGGCAGCCTATAATTCACCCCTCCACTTT. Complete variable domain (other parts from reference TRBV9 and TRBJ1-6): DSGVTQTPKHLITATGQRVTLRCSPRSGDLSVYWYQQSLDQGLQFLIQYYNGEERAKGNILERFSAQQFPDLHSELNLSSLELGDSALYFCASSPRDRAAYNSPLHFGNGTRLTVT.

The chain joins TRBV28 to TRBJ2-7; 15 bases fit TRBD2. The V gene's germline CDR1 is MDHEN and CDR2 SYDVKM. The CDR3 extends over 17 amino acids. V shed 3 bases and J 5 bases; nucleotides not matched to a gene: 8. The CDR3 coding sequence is TGTGCCAGCAGTTTCGGACTAGCGGGAGGGCTGAGGCACGAGCAGTACTTC. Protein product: CASSFGLAGGLRHEQYF.

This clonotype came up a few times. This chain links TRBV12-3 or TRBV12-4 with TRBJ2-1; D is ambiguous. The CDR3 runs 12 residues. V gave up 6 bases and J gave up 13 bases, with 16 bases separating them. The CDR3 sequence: CASSHLFPSQFF. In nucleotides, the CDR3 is TGTGCCAGCAGCCACCTTTTCCCCTCCCAGTTCTTC.

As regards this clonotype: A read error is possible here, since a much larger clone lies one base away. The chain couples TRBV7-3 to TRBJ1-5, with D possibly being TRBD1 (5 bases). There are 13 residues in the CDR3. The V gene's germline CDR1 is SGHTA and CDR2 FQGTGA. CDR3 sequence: CASRLGGNQPQHF. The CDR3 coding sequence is TGTGCCAGCCGCTTAGGGGGCAATCAGCCCCAGCATTTT.

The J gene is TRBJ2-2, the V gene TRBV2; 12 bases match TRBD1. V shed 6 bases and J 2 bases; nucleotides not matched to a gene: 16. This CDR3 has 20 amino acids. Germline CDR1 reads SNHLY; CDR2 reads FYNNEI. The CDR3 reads CASSPTVPGQGADNTGELFF. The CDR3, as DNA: TGTGCCAGCAGCCCTACCGTCCCGGGACAGGGGGCAGATAACACCGGGGAGCTGTTTTTT. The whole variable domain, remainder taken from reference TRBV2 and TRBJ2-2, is EPEVTQTPSHQVTQMGQEVILRCVPISNHLYFYWYRQILGQKVEFLVSFYNNEISEKSEIFDDQFSVERPDGSNFTLKIRSTKLEDSAMYFCASSPTVPGQGADNTGELFFGEGSRLTVL.

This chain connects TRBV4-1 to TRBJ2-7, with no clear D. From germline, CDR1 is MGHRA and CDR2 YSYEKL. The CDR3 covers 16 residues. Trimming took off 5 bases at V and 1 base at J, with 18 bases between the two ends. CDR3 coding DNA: TGCGCCAGCAGCGATAAGCCGCAGGCCCTATCCTACGAGCAGTACTTC. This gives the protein CASSDKPQALSYEQYF.

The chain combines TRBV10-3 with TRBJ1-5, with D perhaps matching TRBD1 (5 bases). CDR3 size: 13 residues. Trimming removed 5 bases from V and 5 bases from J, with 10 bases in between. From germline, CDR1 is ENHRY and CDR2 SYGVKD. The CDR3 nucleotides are TGTGCCATCAGTTTTGGGGGGGATCAGCCCCAGCATTTT. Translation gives CAISFGGDQPQHF.

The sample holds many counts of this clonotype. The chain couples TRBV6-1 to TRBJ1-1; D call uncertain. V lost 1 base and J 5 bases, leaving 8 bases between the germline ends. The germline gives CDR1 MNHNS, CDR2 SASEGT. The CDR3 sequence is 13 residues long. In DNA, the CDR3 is TGTGCCAGCAGTGAAGATGACCGAACTGAAGCTTTCTTT. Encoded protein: CASSEDDRTEAFF.